The 18 T cell receptor beta chains in this list originate from one sample, sequenced in a study of early T cells in non-severe SARS-CoV-2 infection. TCRdb called the 5' RACE reads again in MiXCR, with one record for every CDR3 protein. The sample has tens of thousands of distinct CDR3 sequences; 20% to 25% are singletons. The sequences come from whole blood, collected at baseline. The source of these receptors is an adult who was a healthcare worker with PCR-confirmed SARS-CoV-2 infection or an uninfected control (not recorded which).

The chain joins TRBV27 to TRBJ1-6; D is ambiguous. This CDR3 has 14 amino acids. V was cut by 8 bases and J by 7 bases, with 15 bases left in between. Per germline, CDR1 MNHEY and CDR2 SMNVEV (reference sequence). In DNA, the CDR3 is TGTGCCAGCTCCCACGGGGTGGAGAATTCACCCCTCCACTTT. Protein sequence: CASSHGVENSPLHF.

This clonotype was recorded a few times. The rearrangement links TRBV7-6 to TRBJ2-1, with TRBD2 identical over 7 bases. J gave up 7 bases and V 5 bases, and 8 bases lay outside the gene matches. The CDR3 is 14 residues long. In germline, CDR1 is SGHVS, CDR2 FNYEAQ. DNA of the CDR3: TGTGCCAGCAGCCCCTCCCGGGGGGAAAATGAGCAGTTCTTC. It codes for CASSPSRGENEQFF.

The chain is built from TRBV12-3 or TRBV12-4 and TRBJ2-7; D call uncertain. Trimming stripped 3 bases from V and 5 bases from J, with 17 bases between. The CDR3 consists of 15 residues. CDR3 region: CASSFFALKDNEQYF. The CDR3 coding sequence is TGTGCCAGCAGTTTTTTTGCCCTGAAAGACAACGAGCAGTACTTC.

V is TRBV7-3 and J is TRBJ2-5; a weak D match, TRBD1 (5 bases). This CDR3 is built from 12 residues. Trimming took off 3 bases at V and 5 bases at J, with 7 bases between the two ends. The germline V gene has CDR1 SGHTA and CDR2 FQGTGA. The CDR3 nucleotides are TGTGCCAGCAGCTTGCCAGGGGAGACCCAGTACTTC. Protein sequence: CASSLPGETQYF.

This clonotype was detected a few times. The chain uses TRBV11-2 and TRBJ1-2; TRBD1 aligns across 7 bases. Germline assignment: CDR1 SGHAT and CDR2 FQNNGV. The CDR3 spans 14 residues. V lost 3 bases, J lost 4 bases, and 5 bases stayed unmatched. CDR3 sequence (DNA): TGTGCCAGCAGCTTCGAGGGGGCCGGCTATGGCTACACCTTC. Translating gives CASSFEGAGYGYTF.

The chain combines TRBV7-9 with TRBJ2-5, with D possibly being TRBD1 or TRBD2 (6 bases each). Trimming pared 6 bases from V and 3 bases from J, leaving 20 bases between. This CDR3 is 16 amino acids long. CDR1 is SEHNR and CDR2 is FQNEAQ in the germline V gene (reference sequence). The DNA of the CDR3 is TGTGCCAGCAGTCCGCGGCGCTGGGGGGCAGAAGAGACCCAGTACTTC. Encoded protein: CASSPRRWGAEETQYF.

The gene calls are TRBV5-5 and TRBJ2-3; no clear D. The germline V gene encodes CDR1 SGHKS and CDR2 YYEKEE (reference sequence). This CDR3 is built from 13 residues. Trimming removed 0 bases from V and 4 bases from J, with 6 bases in between. CDR3 DNA sequence: TGTGCCAGCAGCTTGGACGGACCAGATACGCAGTATTTT. It codes for CASSLDGPDTQYF.

V gene TRBV5-4 combines with J gene TRBJ2-7, with a tentative D call TRBD2 (5 bases). This CDR3 comprises 14 residues. Per the germline V gene, CDR1 is SGHNT and CDR2 is YYREEE (reference sequence). V gave up 0 bases and J gave up 4 bases, with 11 bases separating them. CDR3: CASSLAAEGYEQYF. CDR3 coding DNA: TGTGCCAGCAGCTTGGCGGCAGAGGGATACGAGCAGTACTTC.

For this clonotype: A read error may account for a junction end that differs from germline. V is TRBV12-3 or TRBV12-4 and J is TRBJ2-7; 9 nucleotides line up with TRBD2. The CDR3 loop spans 15 amino acids. The CDR3 loop is CASSIAGVTSYEQYF. CDR3 nucleotide sequence: TGTGCCAGCAGTATAGCGGGGGTGACCTCCTACGAGCAGTACTTC.

The V gene is TRBV4-1, the J gene TRBJ2-1; 7 bases map to TRBD1. The CDR3 length is 17 residues. Germline V gene sequence: CDR1 MGHRA, CDR2 YSYEKL. V was clipped by 4 bases and J by 0 bases; unmatched bases: 9. Written as DNA, the CDR3 is TGCGCCAGCAGCCCCCGACAGGGCGCAACCTCCTACAATGAGCAGTTCTTC. This codes for CASSPRQGATSYNEQFF.

This clonotype was counted at least ten times. The chain joins TRBV5-1 to TRBJ2-7; TRBD1 aligns across 7 bases. V was clipped by 3 bases and J by 7 bases; unmatched bases: 13. Per germline, CDR1 SGHRS and CDR2 YFSETQ. The length of the CDR3 is 15 residues. The CDR3 DNA follows: TGCGCCAGCAGCTCCGAGGGGGCCGCTCTGAGGGAGCAGTACTTC. This codes for CASSSEGAALREQYF.

The table lists this clonotype with a few counts. The chain has TRBV7-2 and TRBJ2-1; D is unclear. Germline V lookup: CDR1 SGHTA, CDR2 FQGNSA. Trimming pared 3 bases from V and 6 bases from J, leaving 6 bases between. The CDR3 contains 12 residues. CDR3 protein: CASSLQPNEQFF. In DNA form, the CDR3 reads TGTGCCAGCAGCTTGCAGCCCAATGAGCAGTTCTTC. Supplemented by reference TRBV7-2 and TRBJ2-1, the full variable domain reads GAGVSQSPSNKVTEKGKDVELRCDPISGHTALYWYRQSLGQGLEFLIYFQGNSAPDKSGLPSDRFSAERTGGSVSTLTIQRTQQEDSAVYLCASSLQPNEQFFGPGTRLTVL.

V and J are TRBV18 and TRBJ2-1; 9 nucleotides match TRBD2. The junction had 8 bases not matched to a gene; V was cut back by 6 bases and J by 8 bases. CDR1 is KGHSH, CDR2 LQKENI, per germline. The CDR3 contains 14 residues. The CDR3 here is CASSRGGARDEQFF. The CDR3 DNA reads TGTGCCAGCTCTCGCGGGGGGGCCAGGGATGAGCAGTTCTTC.

This clonotype appeared many times. The chain joins TRBV3-1 to TRBJ2-7; D unresolved. Trimming shortened V by 1 base and J by 0 bases, and 7 bases separated the two germline ends. The CDR3 contains 14 residues. The germline gives CDR1 LGHDT, CDR2 YNNKEL (reference sequence). CDR3 protein: CASSQAGGSYEQYF. CDR3 bases: TGTGCCAGCAGCCAAGCGGGCGGCTCCTACGAGCAGTACTTC.

The chain links TRBV7-9 to TRBJ2-1, with D perhaps TRBD1 (5 bases). This CDR3 has 14 amino acids. Germline CDR1 and CDR2: SEHNR and FQNEAQ (reference sequence). The V end lost 5 bases, the J end lost 1 base, and 9 bases lay between the germline ends. CDR3 in amino acids: CASSHRTSYNEQFF. For the CDR3, the DNA is TGTGCCAGCAGCCACAGGACATCCTACAATGAGCAGTTCTTC.

The chain joins TRBV4-2 to TRBJ2-3; D is unresolved. CDR1 is LGHNA and CDR2 is YNFKEQ in the germline V gene. The ends were cut back, 5 bases at V and 4 bases at J, with 10 bases in the middle. The CDR3 totals 13 residues. CDR3 bases: TGTGCCAGCAGCTCCCAACTCTCAGATACGCAGTATTTT. It codes for CASSSQLSDTQYF.

This rearrangement joins TRBV3-1 to TRBJ2-1; D is undetermined. The CDR3 totals 13 residues. The V gene's germline CDR1 is LGHDT and CDR2 YNNKEL (reference sequence). V gave up 4 bases and J gave up 7 bases, with 11 bases separating them. CDR3 DNA sequence: TGTGCCAGCAGCCGGCCGGAGAGAAATGAGCAGTTCTTC. Its translation: CASSRPERNEQFF.

This clonotype was observed a handful of times. The J gene is TRBJ2-5, the V gene TRBV10-3; D might be TRBD2 (6 bases). V was clipped by 10 bases and J by 3 bases, with 6 bases between them. The CDR3 is 10 residues long. Looked up from germline, CDR1 is ENHRY and CDR2 is SYGVKD. The CDR3 DNA reads TGTGCCACGGGGGAAGAGACCCAGTACTTC. It yields the protein CATGEETQYF.